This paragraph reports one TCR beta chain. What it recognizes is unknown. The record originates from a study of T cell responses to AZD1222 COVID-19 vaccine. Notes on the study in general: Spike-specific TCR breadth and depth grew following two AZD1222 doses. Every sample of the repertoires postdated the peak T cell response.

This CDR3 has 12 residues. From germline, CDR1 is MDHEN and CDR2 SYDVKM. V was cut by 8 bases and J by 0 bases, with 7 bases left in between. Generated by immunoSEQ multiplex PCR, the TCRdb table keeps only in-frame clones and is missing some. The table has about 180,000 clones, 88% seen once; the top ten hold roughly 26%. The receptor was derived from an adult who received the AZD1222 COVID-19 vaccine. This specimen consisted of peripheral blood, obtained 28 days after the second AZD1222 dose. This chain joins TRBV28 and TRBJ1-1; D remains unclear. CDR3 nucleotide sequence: TGTGCCAGCGCCAGTTTGAACACTGAAGCTTTCTTT. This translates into CASASLNTEAFF.